What follows are 15 T cell receptor beta chains derived from one specimen sequenced in a study of blood T cell repertoires in COVID-19. The assay was immunoSEQ multiplex PCR, and TCRdb's table has in-frame clones only and misses some. The sample lists roughly 180,000 clones; roughly 79% were seen once. Sample: peripheral blood. These receptors all come from a woman aged 40 to 50 with COVID-19, enrolled during active disease.

J is TRBJ2-1 and V is TRBV20-1; D gene ambiguous. This CDR3 is built from 11 residues. CDR1 and CDR2 (germline): DFQATT, SNEGSKA (reference sequence). V gave up 6 bases and J gave up 10 bases, with 13 bases separating them. Written as DNA, the CDR3 is TGCAGTGCCGCTGTGGCGCGGGAGCAGTTCTTC. Its protein product is CSAAVAREQFF.

This chain joins TRBV5-6 and TRBJ2-3; a weak D match, TRBD2 (5 bases). CDR1 is SGHDT, CDR2 YYEEEE, per germline. The length of the CDR3 is 14 residues. V was trimmed by 4 bases and J by 4 bases, leaving 13 bases between them. The CDR3 sequence: CASSPGGGPDTQYF. Written as DNA, the CDR3 is TGTGCCAGCAGCCCCGGAGGTGGGCCAGATACGCAGTATTTT. The full variable domain, with the rest looked up from reference TRBV5-6 and TRBJ2-3, is DAGVTQSPTHLIKTRGQQVTLRCSPKSGHDTVSWYQQALGQGPQFIFQYYEEEERQRGNFPDRFSGHQFPNYSSELNVNALLLGDSALYLCASSPGGGPDTQYFGPGTRLTVL.

The rearrangement uses TRBV2 and TRBJ2-7; D may be TRBD1 (6 bases). The germline CDR1 and CDR2 sequences are SNHLY and FYNNEI. V was pared by 3 bases and J by 0 bases, with 9 bases between. This CDR3 region has 14 residues. CDR3 residues: CASSDRGTSYEQYV. The CDR3 region has the DNA TGTGCCAGCAGTGACAGGGGAACCTCCTACGAGCAGTACGTC.

The chain carries TRBV7-8 and TRBJ1-3, with 7 bases aligning to TRBD1. The CDR3 has 15 amino acids. Germline lookup yields CDR1 SGHVS and CDR2 FQNEAQ. V was clipped by 3 bases and J by 5 bases; unmatched bases: 7. The CDR3 loop reads CASSFRQGLRNTIYF. CDR3 sequence (DNA): TGTGCCAGCAGCTTCCGACAGGGCCTAAGAAACACCATATATTTT.

The CDR3, as DNA: TGTGCCAGCAGTTCCGGATTCAGGGGCCACGAGCAGTACGTC. Its protein is CASSSGFRGHEQYV. The V gene is TRBV27, the J gene TRBJ2-7; D is perhaps TRBD1 (6 bases). The V gene's germline CDR1 is MNHEY and CDR2 SMNVEV (reference sequence). The CDR3 loop spans 14 amino acids. The V gene lost 4 bases and the J gene lost 5 bases, with 15 bases spanning the gap.

V is TRBV6-1 and J is TRBJ2-1, with 8 bases matching TRBD2. The CDR3 totals 19 residues. V lost 4 bases and J lost 4; bases outside the gene matches: 18. CDR1 is MNHNS, CDR2 SASEGT, per germline. The DNA of the CDR3 is TGTGCCAGCAGTGGCGTATCTAGCGCCCGGGGGGGGTTTTACAATGAGCAGTTCTTC. This codes for CASSGVSSARGGFYNEQFF.

The chain uses TRBV11-2 and TRBJ1-3; 7 bases agree with TRBD1. Germline assignment: CDR1 SGHAT and CDR2 FQNNGV. V was clipped by 4 bases and J by 2 bases; unmatched bases: 2. This CDR3 has 14 residues. CDR3 bases: TGTGCCAGCAGCTCGACAGGGACTGGAAACACCATATATTTT. Translated: CASSSTGTGNTIYF.

The V and J genes are TRBV6-6 and TRBJ2-1; the D gene is possibly TRBD1 (5 bases). Trimming shortened V by 9 bases and J by 4 bases, and 16 bases separated the two germline ends. Germline V lookup: CDR1 MNHNY, CDR2 SVGAGI (reference sequence). This CDR3 comprises 14 residues. The CDR3 protein is CARSPTVKYNEQFF. For the CDR3, the DNA is TGTGCCAGAAGCCCGACAGTAAAGTACAATGAGCAGTTCTTC.

The chain uses TRBV27 and TRBJ2-5, with D perhaps TRBD2 (5 bases). CDR1 and CDR2 from the germline V gene are MNHEY and SMNVEV (reference sequence). V was cut by 5 bases and J by 3 bases, with 22 bases left in between. This CDR3 region has 17 residues. In DNA, the CDR3 is TGTGCCAGCAGTCCGGGCGGCTTAGGACTGGAAAAAGAGACCCAGTACTTC. It is translated as CASSPGGLGLEKETQYF.

This clone was seen more than once but under ten times. The chain combines TRBV4-2 with TRBJ2-3, with 9 bases matching TRBD2. V gave up 0 bases and J gave up 2 bases; unmatched junction bases: 6. The CDR3 runs to 17 residues. CDR1 is LGHNA and CDR2 is YNFKEQ in the germline V gene. CDR3 protein: CASSQEAGGGATDTQYF. The CDR3, as DNA: TGTGCCAGCAGCCAAGAGGCTGGCGGGGGGGCCACAGATACGCAGTATTTT.

The chain carries TRBV2 and TRBJ1-4; D call uncertain. V was pared by 7 bases and J by 0 bases, with 9 bases between. Looked up from germline, CDR1 is SNHLY and CDR2 is FYNNEI. The CDR3 is made up of 14 amino acids. DNA for the CDR3: TGTGCCAGCAATTCGGTGGCAACTAATGAAAAACTGTTTTTT. Its protein product is CASNSVATNEKLFF.

CDR3: CASSWLGQGAGGYTF. DNA for the CDR3: TGTGCCAGCAGTTGGCTGGGACAGGGGGCGGGTGGCTACACCTTC. V is TRBV6-5 and J is TRBJ1-2; 12 bases match TRBD1. V lost 4 bases to trimming and J lost 7 bases; unmatched junction nucleotides: 7. This CDR3 is built from 15 residues. The germline CDR1 and CDR2 sequences are MNHEY and SVGAGI.

This clone was counted at least ten times. The chain couples TRBV5-5 to TRBJ2-7, with TRBD1 matching over 9 bases. The CDR3 contains 13 residues. Trimming cost V 0 bases and J 6 bases; bases outside gene matches: 1. The germline V gene has CDR1 SGHKS and CDR2 YYEKEE (reference sequence). The CDR3 DNA reads TGTGCCAGCAGCTTGGGGACAGGGGCCGAGCAGTACGTC. It translates to CASSLGTGAEQYV.

The chain recombines TRBV12-5 with TRBJ2-3; D gene ambiguous. The CDR3 is 13 residues long. Germline V CDR1 and CDR2: LGHNT, FRNRAP. Trimming took off 3 bases at V and 6 bases at J, with 10 bases between the two ends. The CDR3 loop reads CASGLTEADTQYF. DNA of the CDR3: TGTGCTAGTGGTTTAACCGAGGCGGATACGCAGTATTTT.

The chain employs TRBV10-1 and TRBJ2-7; TRBD2 matches 9 bases. The CDR3 has 15 residues. Germline V gives CDR1 WNHNN, CDR2 SYGVQD (reference sequence). V lost 4 bases, J lost 5 bases, and 9 bases stayed unmatched. The CDR3 here is CASSVEAGGMNEQYF. As DNA, the CDR3 is TGCGCCAGCAGTGTCGAAGCGGGAGGAATGAACGAGCAGTACTTC.